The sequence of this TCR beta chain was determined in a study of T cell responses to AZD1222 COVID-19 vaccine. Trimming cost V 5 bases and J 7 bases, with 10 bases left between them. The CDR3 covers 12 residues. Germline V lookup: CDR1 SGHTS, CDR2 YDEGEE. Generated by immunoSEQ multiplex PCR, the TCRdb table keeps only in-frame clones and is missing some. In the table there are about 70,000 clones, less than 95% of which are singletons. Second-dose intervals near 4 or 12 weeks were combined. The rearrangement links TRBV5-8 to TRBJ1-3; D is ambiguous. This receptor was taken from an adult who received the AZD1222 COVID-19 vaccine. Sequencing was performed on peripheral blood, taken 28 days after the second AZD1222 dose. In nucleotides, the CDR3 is TGTGCCAGCAGACTTATAGTCAACACCATATATTTT. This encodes CASRLIVNTIYF. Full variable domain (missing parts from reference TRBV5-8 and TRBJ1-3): EAGVTQSPTHLIKTRGQQATLRCSPISGHTSVYWYQQALGLGLQFLLWYDEGEERNRGNFPPRFSGRQFPNYSSELNVNALELEDSALYLCASRLIVNTIYFGEGSWLTVV.